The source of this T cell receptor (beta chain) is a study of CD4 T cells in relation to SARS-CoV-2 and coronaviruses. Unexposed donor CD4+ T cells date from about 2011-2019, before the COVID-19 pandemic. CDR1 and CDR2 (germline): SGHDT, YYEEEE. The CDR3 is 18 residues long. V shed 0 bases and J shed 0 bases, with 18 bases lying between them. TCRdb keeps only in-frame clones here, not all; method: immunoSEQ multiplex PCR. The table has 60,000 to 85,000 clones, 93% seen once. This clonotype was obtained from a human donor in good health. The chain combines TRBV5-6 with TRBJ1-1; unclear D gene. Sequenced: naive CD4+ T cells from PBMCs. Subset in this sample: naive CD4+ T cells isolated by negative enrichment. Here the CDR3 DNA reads TGTGCCAGCAGCTTGGCTTCCAGCTGGGAAGACGTGAACACTGAAGCTTTCTTT. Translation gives CASSLASSWEDVNTEAFF.